This record looks at one T cell receptor beta chain sequence and its context. Its antigen is still unknown. Trimming stripped 6 bases from V and 7 bases from J, with 19 bases between. CDR1 is SGHAT, CDR2 FQNNGV, per germline. The CDR3 is 14 residues long. These data come from a study of cytomegalovirus exposure and HLA in healthy donors. Study context: In a later analysis, the approximately 120 validation repertoires were reported to have used the same platform as the 650 to 800 first-cohort repertoires.

Study-wide points: It was confirmed in vitro that a few of the CMV-associated chains were specific for CMV antigens. In the 120 or so validation repertoires, around 95% of cluster scores exceeded 0, per a later analysis. The authors enumerated 164 TCR beta chains as linked to cytomegalovirus.

Profiled with immunoSEQ multiplex PCR; TCRdb holds only in-frame clones, not every one. Of 150,000 to 200,000 clones listed, around 87% are singletons. The sequencing sample was made of PBMCs. The origin of this receptor is a woman in her twenties or thirties in good health and CMV-seronegative. The V and J genes are TRBV11-2 and TRBJ2-7, with TRBD2 as a possible D gene (6 bases). CDR3 sequence reads: CASRQTGLLMEQYF. In DNA form, the CDR3 reads TGTGCCAGCAGACAGACGGGACTTCTAATGGAGCAGTACTTC.